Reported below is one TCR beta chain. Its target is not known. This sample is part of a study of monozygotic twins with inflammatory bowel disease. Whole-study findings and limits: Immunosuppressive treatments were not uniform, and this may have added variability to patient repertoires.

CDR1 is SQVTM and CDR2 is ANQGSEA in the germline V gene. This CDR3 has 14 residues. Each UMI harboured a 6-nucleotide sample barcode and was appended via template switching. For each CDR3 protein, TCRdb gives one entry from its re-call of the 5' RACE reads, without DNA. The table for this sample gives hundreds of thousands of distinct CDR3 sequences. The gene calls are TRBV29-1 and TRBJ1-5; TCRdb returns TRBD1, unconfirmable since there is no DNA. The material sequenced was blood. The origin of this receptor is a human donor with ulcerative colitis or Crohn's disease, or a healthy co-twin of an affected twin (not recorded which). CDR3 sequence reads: CSAKQGASNQPQHF.